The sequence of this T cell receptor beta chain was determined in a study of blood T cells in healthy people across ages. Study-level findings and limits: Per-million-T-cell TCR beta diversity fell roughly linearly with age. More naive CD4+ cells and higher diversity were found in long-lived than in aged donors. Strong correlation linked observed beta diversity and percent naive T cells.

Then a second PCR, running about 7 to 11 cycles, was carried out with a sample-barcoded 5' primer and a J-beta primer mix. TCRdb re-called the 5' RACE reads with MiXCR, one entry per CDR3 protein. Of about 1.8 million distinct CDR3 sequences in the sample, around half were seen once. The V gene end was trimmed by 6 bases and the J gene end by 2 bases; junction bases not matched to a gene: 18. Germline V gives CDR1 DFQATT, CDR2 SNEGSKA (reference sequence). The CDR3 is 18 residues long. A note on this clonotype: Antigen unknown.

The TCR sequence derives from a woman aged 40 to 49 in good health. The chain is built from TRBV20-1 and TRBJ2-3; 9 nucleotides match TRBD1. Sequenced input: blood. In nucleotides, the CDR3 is TGCAGTGCCCTGAGGGACGGGACAGGGAATATTTACACAGATACGCAGTATTTT. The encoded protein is CSALRDGTGNIYTDTQYF.